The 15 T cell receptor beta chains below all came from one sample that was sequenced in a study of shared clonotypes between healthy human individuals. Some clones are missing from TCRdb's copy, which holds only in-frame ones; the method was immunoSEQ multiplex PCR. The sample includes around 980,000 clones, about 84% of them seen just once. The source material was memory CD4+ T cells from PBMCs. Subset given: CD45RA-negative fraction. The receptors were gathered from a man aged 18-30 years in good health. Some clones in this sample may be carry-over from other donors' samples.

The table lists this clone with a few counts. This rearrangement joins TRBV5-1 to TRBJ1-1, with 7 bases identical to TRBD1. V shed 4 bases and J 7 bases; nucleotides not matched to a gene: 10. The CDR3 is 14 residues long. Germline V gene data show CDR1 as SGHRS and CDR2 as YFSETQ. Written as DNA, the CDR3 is TGCGCCAGCAGCCACGACAGGGAGGGAGGTGAAGCTTTCTTT. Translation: CASSHDREGGEAFF.

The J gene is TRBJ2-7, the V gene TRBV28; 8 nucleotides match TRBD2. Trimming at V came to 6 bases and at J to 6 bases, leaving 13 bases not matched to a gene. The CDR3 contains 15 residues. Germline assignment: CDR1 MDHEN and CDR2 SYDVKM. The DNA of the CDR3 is TGTGCCAGCAGCCCCATGGGGATAGCGGGACCCGAGCAGTACTTC. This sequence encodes CASSPMGIAGPEQYF.

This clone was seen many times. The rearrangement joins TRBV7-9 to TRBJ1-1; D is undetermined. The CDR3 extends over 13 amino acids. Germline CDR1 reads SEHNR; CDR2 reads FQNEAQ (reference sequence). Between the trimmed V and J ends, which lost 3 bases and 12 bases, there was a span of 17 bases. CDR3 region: CASSFSGVGVTFF. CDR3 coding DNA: TGTGCCAGCAGCTTTTCTGGGGTCGGGGTGACTTTCTTT.

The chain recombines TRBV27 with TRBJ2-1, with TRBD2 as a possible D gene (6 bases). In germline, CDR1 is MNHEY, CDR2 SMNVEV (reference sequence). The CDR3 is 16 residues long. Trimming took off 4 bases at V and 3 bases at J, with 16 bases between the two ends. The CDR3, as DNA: TGTGCCAGCAGTTACGGCGGGACCCGGGGCTACAATGAGCAGTTCTTC. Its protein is CASSYGGTRGYNEQFF.

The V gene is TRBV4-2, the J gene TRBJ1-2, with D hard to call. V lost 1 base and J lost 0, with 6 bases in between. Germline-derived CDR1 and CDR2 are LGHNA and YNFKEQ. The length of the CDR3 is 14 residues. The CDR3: CASSQASANYGYTF. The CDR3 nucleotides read TGTGCCAGCAGCCAAGCAAGTGCTAACTATGGCTACACCTTC.

The CDR3 DNA reads as TGTGCCACCTGGGATTATAGCAATCAGCCCCAGCATTTT. Protein sequence: CATWDYSNQPQHF. The chain uses TRBV10-3 and TRBJ1-5; the D is unclear. The CDR3 runs to 13 residues. Trimming removed 10 bases from V and 0 bases from J, with 10 bases in between. The germline V gene has CDR1 ENHRY and CDR2 SYGVKD.

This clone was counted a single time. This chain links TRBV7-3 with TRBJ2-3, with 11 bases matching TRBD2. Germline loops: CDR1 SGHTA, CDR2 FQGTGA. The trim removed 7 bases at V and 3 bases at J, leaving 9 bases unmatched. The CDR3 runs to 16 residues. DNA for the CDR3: TGTGCCAGCAATTTATCGGCTAGCGGGGGGACAGATACGCAGTATTTT. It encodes CASNLSASGGTDTQYF.

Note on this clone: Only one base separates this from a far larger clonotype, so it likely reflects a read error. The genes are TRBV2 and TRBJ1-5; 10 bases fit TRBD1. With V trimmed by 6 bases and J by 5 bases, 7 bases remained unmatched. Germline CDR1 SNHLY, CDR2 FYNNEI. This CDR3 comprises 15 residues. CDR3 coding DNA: TGTGCCAGCAGCTCGGACAGGGGGTGCGATCAGCCCCAGCATTTT. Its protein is CASSSDRGCDQPQHF.

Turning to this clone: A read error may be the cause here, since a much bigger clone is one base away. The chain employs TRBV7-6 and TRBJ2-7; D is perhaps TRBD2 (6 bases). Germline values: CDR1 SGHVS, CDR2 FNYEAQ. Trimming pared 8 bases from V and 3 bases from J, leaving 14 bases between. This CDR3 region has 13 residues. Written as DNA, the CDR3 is TGTGCCAGCGGCCCCGGGACTTACTACGAGCAGTACTTC. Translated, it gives CASGPGTYYEQYF.

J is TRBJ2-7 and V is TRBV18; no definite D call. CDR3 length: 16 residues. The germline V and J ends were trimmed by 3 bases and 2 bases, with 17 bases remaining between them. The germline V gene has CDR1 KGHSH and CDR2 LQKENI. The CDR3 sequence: CASSPSLGFGPYEQYF. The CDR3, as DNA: TGTGCCAGCTCACCGTCCCTCGGGTTCGGGCCCTACGAGCAGTACTTC.

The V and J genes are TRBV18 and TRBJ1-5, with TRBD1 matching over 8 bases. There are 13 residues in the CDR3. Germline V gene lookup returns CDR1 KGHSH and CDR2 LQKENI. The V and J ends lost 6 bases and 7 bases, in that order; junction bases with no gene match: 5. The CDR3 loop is CASSLNRGQPQHF. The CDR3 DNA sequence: TGTGCCAGCTCCCTGAACAGGGGGCAGCCCCAGCATTTT.

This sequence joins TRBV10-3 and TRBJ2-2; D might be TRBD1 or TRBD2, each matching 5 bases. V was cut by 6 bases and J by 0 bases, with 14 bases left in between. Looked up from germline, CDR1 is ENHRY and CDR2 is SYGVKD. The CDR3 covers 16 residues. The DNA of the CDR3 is TGTGCCATCAGCCGTGAGGGGTTCTCGAACACCGGGGAGCTGTTTTTT. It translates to CAISREGFSNTGELFF.

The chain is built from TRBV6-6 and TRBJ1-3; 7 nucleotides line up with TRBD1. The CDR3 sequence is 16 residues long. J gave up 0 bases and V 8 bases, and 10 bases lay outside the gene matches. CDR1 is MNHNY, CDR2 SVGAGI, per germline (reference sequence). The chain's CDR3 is CASGSGGAGSGNTIYF. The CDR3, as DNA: TGTGCCAGCGGATCAGGGGGGGCAGGCTCTGGAAACACCATATATTTT.

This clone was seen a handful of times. The CDR3 protein is CASSLNSGGRGEAFF. The CDR3 DNA follows: TGCGCCAGCAGCTTGAATTCAGGGGGCCGAGGTGAAGCTTTCTTT. The genes are TRBV5-1 and TRBJ1-1; 8 bases match TRBD1. Unmatched junction bases numbered 9, after V lost 1 base and J lost 7 bases. This CDR3 contains 15 residues. The germline V gene encodes CDR1 SGHRS and CDR2 YFSETQ.

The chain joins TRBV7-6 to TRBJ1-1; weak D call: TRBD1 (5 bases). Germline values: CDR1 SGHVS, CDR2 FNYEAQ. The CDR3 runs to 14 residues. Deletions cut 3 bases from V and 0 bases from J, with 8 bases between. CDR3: CASSFQGLNTEAFF. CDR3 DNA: TGTGCCAGCAGCTTTCAGGGACTGAACACTGAAGCTTTCTTT.